The TCR beta chain described here comes from a study of cytomegalovirus exposure and HLA in healthy donors. Study-wide points: It was reported in a later analysis that an Asian-associated ancestry cluster showed fewer N-insertions than the approximately 700-donor mean. Presence/absence results assume similar sequencing depth per donor, which may not hold. As a later analysis revealed, most CMV-associated TCR beta chains appeared HLA-restricted.

Of note for this clone: Its antigen is unidentified.

Germline V CDR1 and CDR2: SGHTA, FQGNSA. Trimming shortened V by 1 base and J by 9 bases, and 15 bases separated the two germline ends. This CDR3 comprises 14 residues. Among the donors, all were healthy bone marrow donors. 13 Jbeta primers and 60 Vbeta primers were used for the PCR. The method was immunoSEQ multiplex PCR; TCRdb's version includes in-frame clones alone and lacks a portion of them. The data show 100,000 or so clones, 70% to 80% seen once. Sequencing input: PBMCs. This rearrangement joins TRBV7-2 to TRBJ1-2; perhaps TRBD1 as D (6 bases). The receptor comes from a human donor in good health. The CDR3 loop reads CASSLGGRQDRYTF. The CDR3 DNA follows: TGTGCCAGCAGCTTAGGGGGAAGACAGGACCGCTACACCTTC.